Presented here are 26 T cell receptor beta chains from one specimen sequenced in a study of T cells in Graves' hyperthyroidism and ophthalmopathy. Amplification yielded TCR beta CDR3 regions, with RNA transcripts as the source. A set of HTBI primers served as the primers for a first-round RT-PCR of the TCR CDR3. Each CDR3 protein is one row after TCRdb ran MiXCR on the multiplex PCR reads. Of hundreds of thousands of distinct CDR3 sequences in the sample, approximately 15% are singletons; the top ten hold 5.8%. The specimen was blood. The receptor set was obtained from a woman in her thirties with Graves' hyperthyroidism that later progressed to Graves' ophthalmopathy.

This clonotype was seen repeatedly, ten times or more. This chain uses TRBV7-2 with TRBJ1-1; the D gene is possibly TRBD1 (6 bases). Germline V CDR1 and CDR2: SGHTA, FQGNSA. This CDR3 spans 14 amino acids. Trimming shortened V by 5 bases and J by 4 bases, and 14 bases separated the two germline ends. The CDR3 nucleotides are TGTGCCAGCAGCCGATTACAGGGTACCACTGAAGCTTTCTTT. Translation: CASSRLQGTTEAFF. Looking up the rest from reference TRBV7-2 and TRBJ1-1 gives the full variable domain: GAGVSQSPSNKVTEKGKDVELRCDPISGHTALYWYRQSLGQGLEFLIYFQGNSAPDKSGLPSDRFSAERTGGSVSTLTIQRTQQEDSAVYLCASSRLQGTTEAFFGQGTRLTVV.

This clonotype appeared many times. In nucleotides, the CDR3 is TGTGCCAGCAGCTTTGAGGCAGGCAATCAGCCCCAGCATTTT. It encodes CASSFEAGNQPQHF. The chain joins TRBV11-2 to TRBJ1-5; D is unclear. The germline V gene has CDR1 SGHAT and CDR2 FQNNGV. CDR3 length: 14 residues. The V end was cut by 3 bases, the J end by 2 bases, with 8 bases between.

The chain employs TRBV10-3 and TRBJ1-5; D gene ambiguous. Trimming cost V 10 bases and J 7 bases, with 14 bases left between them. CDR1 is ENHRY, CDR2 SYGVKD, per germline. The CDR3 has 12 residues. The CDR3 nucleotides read TGTGCCAACAACAAATTATGGCAGCCCCAGCATTTT. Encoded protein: CANNKLWQPQHF.

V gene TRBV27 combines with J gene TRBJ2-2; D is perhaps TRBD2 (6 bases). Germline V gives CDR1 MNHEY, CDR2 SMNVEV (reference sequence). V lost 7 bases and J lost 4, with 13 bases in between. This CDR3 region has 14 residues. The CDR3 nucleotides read TGTGCCAGCAACGGGGGATCGGGCACCGGGGAGCTGTTTTTT. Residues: CASNGGSGTGELFF.

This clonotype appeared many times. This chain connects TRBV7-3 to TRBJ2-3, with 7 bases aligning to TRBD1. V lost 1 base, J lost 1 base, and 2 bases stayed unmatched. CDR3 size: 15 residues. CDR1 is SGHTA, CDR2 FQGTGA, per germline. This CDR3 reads CASSLRQGGTDTQYF. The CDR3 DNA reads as TGTGCCAGCAGCTTAAGACAGGGAGGCACAGATACGCAGTATTTT.

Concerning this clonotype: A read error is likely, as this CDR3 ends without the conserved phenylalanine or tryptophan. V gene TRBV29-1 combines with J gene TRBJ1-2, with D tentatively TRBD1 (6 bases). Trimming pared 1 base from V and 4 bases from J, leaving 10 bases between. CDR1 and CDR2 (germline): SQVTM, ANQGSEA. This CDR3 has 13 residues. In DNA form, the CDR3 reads TGCAGCGTTGAAGCAGGGGACACCTATGGCTACACCGTC. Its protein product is CSVEAGDTYGYTV.

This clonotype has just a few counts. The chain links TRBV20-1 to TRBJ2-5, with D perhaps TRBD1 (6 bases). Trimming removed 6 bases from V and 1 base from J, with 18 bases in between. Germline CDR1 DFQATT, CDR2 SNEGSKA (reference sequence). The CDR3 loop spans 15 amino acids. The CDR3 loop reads CSATPAVGAQETQYF. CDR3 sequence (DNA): TGCAGTGCCACCCCCGCCGTGGGGGCCCAAGAGACCCAGTACTTC.

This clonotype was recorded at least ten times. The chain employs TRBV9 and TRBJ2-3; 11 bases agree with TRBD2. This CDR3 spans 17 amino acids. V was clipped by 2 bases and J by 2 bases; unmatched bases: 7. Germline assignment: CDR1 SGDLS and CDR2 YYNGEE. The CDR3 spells CASSVGGTSGPTDTQYF. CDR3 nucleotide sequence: TGTGCCAGCAGCGTGGGAGGGACTAGCGGACCCACAGATACGCAGTATTTT.

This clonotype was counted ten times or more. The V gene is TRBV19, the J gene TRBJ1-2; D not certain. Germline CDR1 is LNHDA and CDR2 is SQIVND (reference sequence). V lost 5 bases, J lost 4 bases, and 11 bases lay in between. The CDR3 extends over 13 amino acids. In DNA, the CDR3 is TGTGCCAGTAGTTCCCAAACAGTCTATGGCTACACCTTC. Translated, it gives CASSSQTVYGYTF.

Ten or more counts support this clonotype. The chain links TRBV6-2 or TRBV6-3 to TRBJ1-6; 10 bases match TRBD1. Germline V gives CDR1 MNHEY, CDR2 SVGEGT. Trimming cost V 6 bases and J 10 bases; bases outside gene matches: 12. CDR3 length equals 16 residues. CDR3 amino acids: CASSHPGTGDYSPLHF. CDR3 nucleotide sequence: TGTGCCAGCAGCCATCCCGGGACAGGGGATTACTCACCCCTCCACTTT.

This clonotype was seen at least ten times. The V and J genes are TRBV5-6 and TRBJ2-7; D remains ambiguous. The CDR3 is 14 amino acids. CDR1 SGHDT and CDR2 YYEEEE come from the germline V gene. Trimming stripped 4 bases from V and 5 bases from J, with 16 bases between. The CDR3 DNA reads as TGTGCCAGCAGCCCCGGCCTTGGGAAGGACGAGCAGTACTTC. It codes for CASSPGLGKDEQYF.

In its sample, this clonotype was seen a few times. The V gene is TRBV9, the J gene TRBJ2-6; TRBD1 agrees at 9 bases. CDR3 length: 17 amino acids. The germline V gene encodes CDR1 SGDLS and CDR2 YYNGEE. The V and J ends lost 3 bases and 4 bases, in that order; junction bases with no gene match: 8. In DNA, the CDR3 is TGTGCCAGCAGCGCCACCGGGACAGGGATCGGGGCCAACGTCCTGACTTTC. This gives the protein CASSATGTGIGANVLTF.

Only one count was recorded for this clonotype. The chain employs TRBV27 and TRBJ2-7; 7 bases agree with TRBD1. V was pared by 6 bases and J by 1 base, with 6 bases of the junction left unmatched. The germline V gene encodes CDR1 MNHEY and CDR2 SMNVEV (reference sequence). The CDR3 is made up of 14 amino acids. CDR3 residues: CASRPGQPSYEQYF. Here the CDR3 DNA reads TGTGCCAGCAGACCGGGACAGCCTTCCTACGAGCAGTACTTC.

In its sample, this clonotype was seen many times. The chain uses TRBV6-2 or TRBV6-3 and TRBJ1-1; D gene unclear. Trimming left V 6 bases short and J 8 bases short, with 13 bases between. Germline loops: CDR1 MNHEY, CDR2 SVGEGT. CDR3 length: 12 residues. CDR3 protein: CASSTTPGEAFF. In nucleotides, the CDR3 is TGTGCCAGCAGCACGACACCTGGGGAAGCTTTCTTT.

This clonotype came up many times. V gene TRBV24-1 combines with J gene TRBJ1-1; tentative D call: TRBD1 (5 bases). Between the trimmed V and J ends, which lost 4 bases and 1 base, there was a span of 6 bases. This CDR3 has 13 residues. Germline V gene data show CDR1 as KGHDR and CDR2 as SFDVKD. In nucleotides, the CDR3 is TGTGCCACCAGTGACGGACAGAACACTGAAGCTTTCTTT. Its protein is CATSDGQNTEAFF.

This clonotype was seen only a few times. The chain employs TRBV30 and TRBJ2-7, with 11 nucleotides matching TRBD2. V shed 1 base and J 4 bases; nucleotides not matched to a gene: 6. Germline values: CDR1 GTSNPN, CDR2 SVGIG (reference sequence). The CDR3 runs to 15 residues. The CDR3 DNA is TGTGCCTGGAGTGGTACTAGCGGGAGTCGGTACGAGCAGTACTTC. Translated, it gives CAWSGTSGSRYEQYF.

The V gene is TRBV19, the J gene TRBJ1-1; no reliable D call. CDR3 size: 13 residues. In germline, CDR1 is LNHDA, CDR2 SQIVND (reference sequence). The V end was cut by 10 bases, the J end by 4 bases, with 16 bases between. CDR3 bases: TGTGCCACCGGGGAGAGTTTAGTCACTGAAGCTTTCTTT. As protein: CATGESLVTEAFF.

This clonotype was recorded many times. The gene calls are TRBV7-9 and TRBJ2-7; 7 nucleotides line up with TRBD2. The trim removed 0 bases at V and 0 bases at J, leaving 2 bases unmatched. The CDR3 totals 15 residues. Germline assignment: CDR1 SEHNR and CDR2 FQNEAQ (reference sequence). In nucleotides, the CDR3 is TGTGCCAGCAGCTTAGCGACGGGGGGCTCCTACGAGCAGTACTTC. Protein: CASSLATGGSYEQYF.

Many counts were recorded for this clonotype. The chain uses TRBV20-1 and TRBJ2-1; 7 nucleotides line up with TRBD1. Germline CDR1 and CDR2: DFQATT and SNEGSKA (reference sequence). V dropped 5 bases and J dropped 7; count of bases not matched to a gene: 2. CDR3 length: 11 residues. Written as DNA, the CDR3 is TGCAGTGCTCCACAGGGGAATGAGCAGTTCTTC. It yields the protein CSAPQGNEQFF.

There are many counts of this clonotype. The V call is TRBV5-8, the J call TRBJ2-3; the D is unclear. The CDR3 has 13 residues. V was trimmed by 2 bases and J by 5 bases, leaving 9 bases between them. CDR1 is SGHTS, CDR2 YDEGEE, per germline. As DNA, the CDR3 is TGTGCCAGCAGCTTCCGGCTAGAAGATACGCAGTATTTT. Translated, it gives CASSFRLEDTQYF.

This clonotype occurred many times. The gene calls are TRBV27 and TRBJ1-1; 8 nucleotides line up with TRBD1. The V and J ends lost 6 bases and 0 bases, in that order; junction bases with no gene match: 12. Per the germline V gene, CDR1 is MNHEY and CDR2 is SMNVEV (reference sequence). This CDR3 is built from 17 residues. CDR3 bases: TGTGCCAGCAGCGATACGTCAGGGGGCCATATGAACACTGAAGCTTTCTTT. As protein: CASSDTSGGHMNTEAFF.

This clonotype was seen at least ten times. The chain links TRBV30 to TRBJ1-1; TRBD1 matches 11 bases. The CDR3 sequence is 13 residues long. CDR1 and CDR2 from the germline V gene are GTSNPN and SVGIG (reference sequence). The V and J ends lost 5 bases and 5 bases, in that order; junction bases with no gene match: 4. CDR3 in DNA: TGTGCCTGGCGGACAGGGGGCTTTACTGAAGCTTTCTTT. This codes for CAWRTGGFTEAFF.

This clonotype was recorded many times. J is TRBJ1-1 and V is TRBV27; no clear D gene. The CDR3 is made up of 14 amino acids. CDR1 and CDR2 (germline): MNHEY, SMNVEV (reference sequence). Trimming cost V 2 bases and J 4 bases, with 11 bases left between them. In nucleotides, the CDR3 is TGTGCCAGCAGTTTAAGGGTCGACACCACTGAAGCTTTCTTT. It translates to CASSLRVDTTEAFF.

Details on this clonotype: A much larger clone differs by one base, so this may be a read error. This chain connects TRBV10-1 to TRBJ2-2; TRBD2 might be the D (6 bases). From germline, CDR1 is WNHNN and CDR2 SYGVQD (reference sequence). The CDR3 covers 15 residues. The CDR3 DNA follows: TGCGCCAGCAGTGAGATGGATACCCAGACCGGGGGGCTGTTTTTT. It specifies CASSEMDTQTGGLFF.

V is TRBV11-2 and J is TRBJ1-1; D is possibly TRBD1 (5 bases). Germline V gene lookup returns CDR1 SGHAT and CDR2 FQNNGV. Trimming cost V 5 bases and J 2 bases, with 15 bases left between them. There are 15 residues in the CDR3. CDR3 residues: CASSPSRGRNTEAFF. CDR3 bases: TGTGCCAGCAGCCCGTCGAGGGGACGCAACACTGAAGCTTTCTTT.

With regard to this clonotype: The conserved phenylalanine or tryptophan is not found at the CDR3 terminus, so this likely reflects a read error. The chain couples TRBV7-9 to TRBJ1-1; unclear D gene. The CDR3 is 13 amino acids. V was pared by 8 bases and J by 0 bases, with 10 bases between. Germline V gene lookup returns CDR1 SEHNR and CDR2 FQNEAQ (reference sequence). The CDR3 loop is CASAKRMNTEAFL. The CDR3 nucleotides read TGTGCCAGCGCAAAGAGGATGAACACTGAAGCTTTCCTT.